The sequence of this T cell receptor (beta chain) was determined in a study of tumor and adjacent non-tumor tissue in lung cancer. Study findings and constraints: Tumor repertoires had a smaller top 100 clone share than normal lung. Tumor tissue had significantly higher TCR diversity than normal lung.

No cell sorting was done before RNA was extracted from the tissue. More than 3 cm separated this lung sample from the edge of the tumor. Newly diagnosed lung cancer patients had thoracic surgery in China, August–November 2014, without prior chemotherapy. TCRbeta libraries were built with three rounds of nested PCR, modified from ARM-PCR. TCRdb reanalysed the multiplex PCR reads using MiXCR and keeps one entry per CDR3 protein. The table records tens of thousands of distinct CDR3 sequences, roughly 77% of them present only once. Judged by abundance, this clonotype is medium-sized (0.01 to 0.1%). The antigen remains undetermined. Germline V gives CDR1 MNHEY, CDR2 SVGAGI. The CDR3 sequence is 14 residues long. The J segment lost 0 bases and the V segment lost 7 bases, leaving 5 bases of the junction unmatched.

This receptor was obtained from a man between 60 and 75 years old with non-small cell lung cancer. The sample taken for sequencing was distant non-tumor lung tissue. The rearrangement uses TRBV6-5 and TRBJ1-2, with 7 nucleotides matching TRBD1. This CDR3 reads CASTTGVSNYGYTF. The CDR3 DNA sequence: TGTGCCAGCACCACAGGGGTCTCTAACTATGGCTACACCTTC.